Shown below are 23 T cell receptor beta chains from a single sample sequenced in a study of beta chain features in type 1 diabetes. Isolated RNA was reverse transcribed in full, so expressed TCRB transcripts were sequenced. Measured with immunoSEQ multiplex PCR; TCRdb has only the in-frame clones, and not every one. The sample comprises roughly 230,000 clones, 9.6% of which are singletons, and 0.034% rests with the top ten. The material sequenced was naive CD4+ T cells from blood. All receptors derive from a woman aged 18-30 years in good health.

This chain joins TRBV10-2 and TRBJ2-3; 7 bases line up with TRBD1. J was trimmed by 3 bases and V by 3 bases; bases with no gene match: 0. CDR1 WSHSY and CDR2 SAAADI come from the germline V gene. This CDR3 comprises 13 residues. For the CDR3, the DNA is TGCGCCAGCAGTGAACAGGGGACAGATACGCAGTATTTT. Translated, it gives CASSEQGTDTQYF.

In its sample, this clone was seen a few times. V gene TRBV10-2 combines with J gene TRBJ1-4; D may be TRBD1 (6 bases). The germline V gene encodes CDR1 WSHSY and CDR2 SAAADI. V was clipped by 4 bases and J by 1 base, with 10 bases between them. This CDR3 is built from 15 residues. The CDR3 nucleotides are TGCGCCAGCAGTGTGGACAGCAGAACTAATGAAAAACTGTTTTTT. Protein: CASSVDSRTNEKLFF.

On this clone itself: The same CDR3 can be traced to other DNA sequences in this sample. This chain connects TRBV30 to TRBJ1-1; TRBD1 aligns across 10 bases. There are 14 residues in the CDR3. Germline CDR1 and CDR2: GTSNPN and SVGIG (reference sequence). Germline trimming cut 0 bases from V and 4 bases from J; bases unmatched to any gene: 2. As DNA, the CDR3 is TGTGCCTGGAGTGTACGGACAGGGGGCACTGAAGCTTTCTTT. Its protein product is CAWSVRTGGTEAFF.

The chain links TRBV7-3 to TRBJ2-2; TRBD2 might be the D (6 bases). Looked up from germline, CDR1 is SGHTA and CDR2 is FQGTGA. This CDR3 region has 14 residues. Trimming left V 2 bases short and J 5 bases short, with 9 bases between. The CDR3 loop is CASSLGGGTGELFF. In DNA form, the CDR3 reads TGTGCCAGCAGCTTAGGGGGAGGAACCGGGGAGCTGTTTTTT.

This clone has more than one count but fewer than ten. The chain is built from TRBV2 and TRBJ2-2; maybe TRBD1 (5 bases). V shed 8 bases and J shed 1 base, with 8 bases lying between them. The CDR3 totals 13 residues. Germline V gene data show CDR1 as SNHLY and CDR2 as FYNNEI. The CDR3 DNA reads TGTGCCAGCCAAACAGGGAACACCGGGGAGCTGTTTTTT. Its translation: CASQTGNTGELFF.

V and J are TRBV14 and TRBJ2-3; D is perhaps TRBD2 (6 bases). CDR1 and CDR2 from the germline V gene are SGHDN and FVKESK. The CDR3 consists of 17 residues. Trimming cost V 0 bases and J 4 bases, with 17 bases left between them. The CDR3 DNA reads as TGTGCCAGCAGCCAAGATAGGGGTAGCGGCTTTCCAGATACGCAGTATTTT. It yields the protein CASSQDRGSGFPDTQYF.

There are a few counts of this clone. V usage is TRBV30 and J usage is TRBJ2-3; 11 bases match TRBD2. The CDR3 contains 17 residues. J lost 2 bases, V lost 2 bases, and 9 bases had no gene match. Germline loops: CDR1 GTSNPN, CDR2 SVGIG (reference sequence). CDR3 protein: CAWSLSPLAGATDTQYF. CDR3 DNA sequence: TGTGCCTGGAGTCTAAGCCCACTAGCGGGGGCCACAGATACGCAGTATTTT.

This clone was counted at least ten times. The chain uses TRBV7-9 and TRBJ2-3; D not certain. This CDR3 contains 13 residues. The V end lost 5 bases, the J end lost 5 bases, and 11 bases lay between the germline ends. Germline assignment: CDR1 SEHNR and CDR2 FQNEAQ (reference sequence). The chain's CDR3 is CASSPAGLDTQYF. CDR3 bases: TGTGCCAGCAGCCCCGCAGGTTTAGATACGCAGTATTTT.

This clone was detected a few times. V and J are TRBV4-1 and TRBJ2-7; 9 positions agree with TRBD2. V lost 1 base and J lost 1; bases outside the gene matches: 8. The CDR3 spans 17 residues. The V gene's germline CDR1 is MGHRA and CDR2 YSYEKL. The CDR3 region is CASSQVISGRSSYEQYF. The CDR3 coding sequence is TGCGCCAGCAGCCAAGTAATTAGCGGGAGAAGTTCCTACGAGCAGTACTTC.

The rearrangement joins TRBV30 to TRBJ1-5, with D possibly being TRBD1 (6 bases). Trimming took 2 bases from V and 4 from J, leaving 18 bases between them. The germline V gene has CDR1 GTSNPN and CDR2 SVGIG (reference sequence). The CDR3 consists of 16 residues. For the CDR3, the DNA is TGTGCCTGGAGTATACCTGTACAGGGAAATAATCAGCCCCAGCATTTT. Protein sequence: CAWSIPVQGNNQPQHF.

This clone was observed a handful of times. This rearrangement joins TRBV7-2 to TRBJ1-4; no firm D call. There are 15 residues in the CDR3. V was cut by 1 base and J by 2 bases, with 8 bases left in between. Germline V CDR1 and CDR2: SGHTA, FQGNSA. The CDR3 spells CASSLVVTTNEKLFF. CDR3 nucleotide sequence: TGTGCCAGCAGCTTAGTAGTCACCACTAATGAAAAACTGTTTTTT.

This clone was seen a few times. The chain has TRBV5-1 and TRBJ2-7; TRBD1 matches 7 bases. V shed 4 bases and J 3 bases; nucleotides not matched to a gene: 4. CDR1 is SGHRS, CDR2 YFSETQ, per germline. The CDR3 sequence is 13 residues long. The CDR3 DNA follows: TGCGCCAGCAGCGTGGGACAGCTCTACGAGCAGTACTTC. It yields the protein CASSVGQLYEQYF.

This clone was observed a handful of times. The chain is built from TRBV4-1 and TRBJ2-7; D gene unclear. Germline V lookup: CDR1 MGHRA, CDR2 YSYEKL. The CDR3 is 15 amino acids. The germline V and J ends were trimmed by 1 base and 2 bases, with 12 bases remaining between them. DNA of the CDR3: TGCGCCAGCAGCCAAGTTTGGCAGAAAACCTACGAGCAGTACTTC. This gives the protein CASSQVWQKTYEQYF.

The rearrangement uses TRBV7-6 and TRBJ2-1; possibly TRBD1 for D (7 bases). Deletions cut 0 bases from V and 2 bases from J, with 14 bases between. CDR3 size: 17 residues. Germline values: CDR1 SGHVS, CDR2 FNYEAQ. The CDR3 protein is CASSLAPGGSTYNEQFF. The CDR3 nucleotides are TGTGCCAGCAGCTTAGCCCCAGGGGGGAGTACCTACAATGAGCAGTTCTTC.

CDR3 amino acids: CASSEDTGQGRYPQHF. The CDR3 coding sequence is TGTGCCAGCAGTGAGGATACGGGACAGGGTCGTTATCCCCAGCATTTT. The chain recombines TRBV2 with TRBJ1-5; the match to TRBD1 covers 9 bases. The junction had 13 bases not matched to a gene; V was cut back by 3 bases and J by 10 bases. In germline, CDR1 is SNHLY, CDR2 FYNNEI. This CDR3 contains 16 residues.

The genes are TRBV6-5 and TRBJ1-3; no definite D call. CDR1 and CDR2 from the germline V gene are MNHEY and SVGAGI. The CDR3 extends over 16 amino acids. V was trimmed by 0 bases and J by 4 bases, leaving 13 bases between them. The CDR3 here is CASSYSIRLKGNTIYF. In DNA form, the CDR3 reads TGTGCCAGCAGTTACTCGATCAGGCTTAAGGGAAACACCATATATTTT.

In its sample, this clone was seen a few times. This chain links TRBV19 with TRBJ2-3, with D possibly TRBD1 on 6 matching bases. CDR3 length: 15 amino acids. V was pared by 10 bases and J by 0 bases, with 17 bases between. The germline gives CDR1 LNHDA, CDR2 SQIVND (reference sequence). In DNA form, the CDR3 reads TGTGCCACCCGGCCGATGACAGGTAGCACAGATACGCAGTATTTT. Encoded protein: CATRPMTGSTDTQYF.

There are a few counts of this clone. CDR3 coding DNA: TGTGCCAGCAGCCAAGGACCTAGCGGGGCCTACGAGCAGTACTTC. It codes for CASSQGPSGAYEQYF. The genes are TRBV4-2 and TRBJ2-7; 9 bases fit TRBD2. CDR1 LGHNA and CDR2 YNFKEQ come from the germline V gene. The CDR3 is made up of 15 amino acids. Losses at the gene ends were 1 base for V and 2 bases for J; bases not matched to a gene: 3.

The chain has TRBV19 and TRBJ1-5; 7 bases agree with TRBD1. With V trimmed by 6 bases and J by 0 bases, 5 bases remained unmatched. Per germline, CDR1 LNHDA and CDR2 SQIVND (reference sequence). This CDR3 is built from 15 residues. The CDR3 loop is CASRTQGNSNQPQHF. The CDR3 bases are TGTGCCAGTAGAACACAGGGGAATAGCAATCAGCCCCAGCATTTT.

This clone was seen more than once but under ten times. V is TRBV10-3 and J is TRBJ2-3, with TRBD2 identical over 7 bases. The germline V gene encodes CDR1 ENHRY and CDR2 SYGVKD. The CDR3 extends over 13 amino acids. Trimming at V came to 7 bases and at J to 5 bases, leaving 6 bases not matched to a gene. The CDR3 is CAITGGSGDTQYF. The DNA for the CDR3 is TGTGCCATCACCGGGGGGTCGGGAGATACGCAGTATTTT.

This clone showed up just a few times. DNA of the CDR3: TGTGCCAGCAGCGAAAAAGTCATCGGGTCCTATGGCTACACCTTC. Residues: CASSEKVIGSYGYTF. This sequence joins TRBV7-2 and TRBJ1-2; D unclear. CDR1 and CDR2 (germline): SGHTA, FQGNSA. The CDR3 consists of 15 residues. Trimming shortened V by 5 bases and J by 4 bases, and 17 bases separated the two germline ends.

Only a few counts were recorded for this clone. The J gene is TRBJ2-6, the V gene TRBV7-9; TRBD1 matches 8 bases. The CDR3 has 17 residues. Germline V gene data show CDR1 as SEHNR and CDR2 as FQNEAQ (reference sequence). V was clipped by 4 bases and J by 1 base; unmatched bases: 6. CDR3 region: CASSSGGPLSGANVLTF. The CDR3 DNA reads as TGTGCCAGCAGCTCAGGGGGCCCGCTTTCTGGGGCCAACGTCCTGACTTTC.

This chain connects TRBV5-4 to TRBJ1-1; 7 nucleotides line up with TRBD1. Germline CDR1 reads SGHNT; CDR2 reads YYREEE (reference sequence). The length of the CDR3 is 17 residues. With V trimmed by 2 bases and J by 1 base, 11 bases remained unmatched. The CDR3 is CASSFPKAGTANTEAFF. The CDR3, as DNA: TGTGCCAGCAGCTTTCCGAAGGCCGGGACAGCGAACACTGAAGCTTTCTTT.